Here is one T cell receptor beta chain with its context. This record belongs to a study of T cells in Graves' hyperthyroidism and ophthalmopathy. Amplification targeted TCR beta CDR3 regions from RNA transcripts. The HTBI primer set drove a first-round RT-PCR of the TCR CDR3. One entry per CDR3 protein, called by TCRdb with MiXCR from the multiplex PCR reads. The table has 300,000 to 500,000 distinct CDR3 sequences, under 15% seen once; the top ten hold about 31%. Germline CDR1 is SGHRS and CDR2 is YFSETQ. The CDR3 contains 15 residues. Trimming shortened V by 0 bases and J by 4 bases, and 11 bases separated the two germline ends.

This receptor was taken from a woman younger than 45 with Graves' hyperthyroidism. The chain combines TRBV5-1 with TRBJ2-1; no reliable D call. The sample comprised blood. This CDR3 is CASSLEATAYNEQFF. The CDR3 bases are TGCGCCAGCAGCTTGGAAGCGACTGCATACAATGAGCAGTTCTTC.